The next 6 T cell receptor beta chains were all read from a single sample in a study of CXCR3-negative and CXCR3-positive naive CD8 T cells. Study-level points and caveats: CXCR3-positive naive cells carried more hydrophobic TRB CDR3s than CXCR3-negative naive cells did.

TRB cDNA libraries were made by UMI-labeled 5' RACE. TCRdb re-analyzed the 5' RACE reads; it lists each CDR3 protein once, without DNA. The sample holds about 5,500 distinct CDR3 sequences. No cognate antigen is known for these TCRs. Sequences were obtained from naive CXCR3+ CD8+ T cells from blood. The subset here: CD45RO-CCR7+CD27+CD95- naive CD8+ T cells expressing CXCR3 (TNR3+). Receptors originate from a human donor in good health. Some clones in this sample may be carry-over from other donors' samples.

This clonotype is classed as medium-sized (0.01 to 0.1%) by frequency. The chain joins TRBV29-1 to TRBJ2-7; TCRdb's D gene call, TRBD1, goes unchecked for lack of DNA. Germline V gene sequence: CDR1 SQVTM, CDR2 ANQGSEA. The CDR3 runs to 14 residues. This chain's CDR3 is CSVAGTGGDYEQYF.

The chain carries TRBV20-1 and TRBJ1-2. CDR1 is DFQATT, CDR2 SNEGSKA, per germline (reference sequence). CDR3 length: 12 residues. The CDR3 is CSAKTANYGYTF.

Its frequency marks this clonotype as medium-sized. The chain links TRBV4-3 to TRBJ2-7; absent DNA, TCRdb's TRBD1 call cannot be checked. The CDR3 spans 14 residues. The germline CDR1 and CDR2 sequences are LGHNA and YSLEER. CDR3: CASSQVAFGTLLVF.

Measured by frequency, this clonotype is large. Here the CDR3 reads CASSQYRGSLEQYF. This sequence joins TRBV7-6 and TRBJ2-7; there is no DNA to check the TCRdb D call of TRBD1. This CDR3 is built from 14 residues. Germline V gives CDR1 SGHVS, CDR2 FNYEAQ.

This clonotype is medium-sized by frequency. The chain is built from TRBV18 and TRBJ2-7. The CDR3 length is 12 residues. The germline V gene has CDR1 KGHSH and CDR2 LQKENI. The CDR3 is CASSPAGYEQYF. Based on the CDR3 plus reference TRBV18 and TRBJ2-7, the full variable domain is NAGVMQNPRHLVRRRGQEARLRCSPMKGHSHVYWYRQLPEEGLKFMVYLQKENIIDESGMPKERFSAEFPKEGPSILRIQQVVRGDSAAYFCASSPAGYEQYFGPGTRLTVT.

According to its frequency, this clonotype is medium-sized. CDR3 region: CASSKEFSRDQKLFF. The chain recombines TRBV21-1 with TRBJ1-4. TRBV21-1 is termed a pseudogene. The CDR3 consists of 15 residues.